This T cell receptor (beta chain) was identified in a study of blood T cell repertoires in COVID-19. CDR3 size: 17 residues. CDR1 is MDHEN and CDR2 is SYDVKM in the germline V gene. Trimming removed 3 bases at V and 4 bases at J, with 21 bases between. Assay used: immunoSEQ multiplex PCR; TCRdb lists only in-frame clones, some missing. The sample includes fewer than 250,000 clones, 88% seen only once; the top ten take about 1.1%. This receptor was obtained from a man aged 25-45 years with acute or convalescent COVID-19. Source material: peripheral blood. The chain employs TRBV28 and TRBJ1-2; D is undetermined. For the CDR3, the DNA is TGTGCCAGCAGTTTGGATATGGAGGGAGGGAAGAGCTATGGCTACACCTTC. Encoded protein: CASSLDMEGGKSYGYTF.